Listed below are T cell receptor beta chains from one sample, sequenced in a study of T cells in Graves' hyperthyroidism and ophthalmopathy. TCRdb ran MiXCR on the multiplex PCR reads and lists one entry per CDR3 protein. The sample includes hundreds of thousands of distinct CDR3 sequences, roughly a quarter seen only once; the top ten take roughly 12%. The source material was blood. These receptors originate from a woman in her twenties or thirties with Graves' ophthalmopathy. Each CDR3 is given with its conserved first and last residue. The order of the fields is D gene, V gene, J gene, clone size, CDR3 DNA, CDR3 protein. The D gene is left open where the match is weak. Expanded clones get a size class; other rows say once, few or many, or leave the size out.

NA	TRBV12-3/TRBV12-4	TRBJ2-7	many	TGTGCCAGCAGTTCAGGCACCCGACCCTACGAGGGGCAGTACTTC	CASSSGTRPYEGQYF
NA	TRBV2	TRBJ1-2	many	TGTGCCAGCAGTGAGGTTCGGCATTGGGACTATGGCTACACCTTC	CASSEVRHWDYGYTF
NA	TRBV6-5	TRBJ1-3	many	TGTGCCAGCAGTTACCGGGGATCCGGAAACACCATGTATTTT	CASSYRGSGNTMYF
NA	TRBV7-8	TRBJ1-2	many	TGTGCCAGCAGCTCCTTGGGGGGCAACTATGGCTACACCTTC	CASSSLGGNYGYTF
TRBD1	TRBV4-1	TRBJ2-2	NA	TGCGCCAGCAGCCAAGATTTCAGGGGGCGTCTGTCCGGGGAGCTGTTTTTT	CASSQDFRGRLSGELFF
TRBD1	TRBV3-1	TRBJ2-7	many	TGTGCCAGCAGCCAAGGGACAGGTTTCTCCGAGCAGTACTTC	CASSQGTGFSEQYF
TRBD1	TRBV5-1	TRBJ2-2	NA	TGCGCCAGCAGCTACAGGGGGCAAACCGGGGAGCTGTTTTTT	CASSYRGQTGELFF
NA	TRBV19	TRBJ2-2	many	TGTGCCTCACGGCGGGGCCTTTCGAACACCGGGGAGCTGTTTTTT	CASRRGLSNTGELFF
NA	TRBV5-1	TRBJ2-3	NA	TGCGCCAGCAGCTTTCGGGCTAGCACAGATACGCAGTATTTT	CASSFRASTDTQYF
NA	TRBV4-2	TRBJ2-2	NA	TGTGCCAGCAGCCAAGCACCGGGGGGCTACACCGGGGAGCTGTTTTTT	CASSQAPGGYTGELFF
NA	TRBV30	TRBJ1-2	NA	TGTGCCTGGAGTGTGGAGGGAGGCTACACCTTC	CAWSVEGGYTF
TRBD1	TRBV29-1	TRBJ1-2	many	TGCAGCGCACGAACAGGGGGCGATGGCTACACCTTC	CSARTGGDGYTF
TRBD1	TRBV5-5	TRBJ1-2	many	TGTGCCAGCACCCCGAGGCCAGTGGGACAGGGGTATGGCTACACCTTC	CASTPRPVGQGYGYTF
NA	TRBV27	TRBJ1-2	many	TGTGCCAGCAGTCCTAAAATATGGGGAGTTTATGGCTACACCTTC	CASSPKIWGVYGYTF
TRBD1	TRBV6-5	TRBJ1-1	few	TGTGCCAGCAGTTACTCCCTCCGGACAGGGTGGACTGAAGCTTTCTTT	CASSYSLRTGWTEAFF
NA	TRBV3-1	TRBJ1-1	many	TGTGCCAGCAGGGGGCGGGGGGCGAACACTGAAGCTTTCTTT	CASRGRGANTEAFF
TRBD1	TRBV29-1	TRBJ2-7	many	TGCAGCGTGACCAAAGGACAGGCCTACGAGCAGTACTTC	CSVTKGQAYEQYF
NA	TRBV12-3/TRBV12-4	TRBJ1-5	few	TGTGCCAGCACCCTGGGAGGGAATCAGCCCCAGCATTTT	CASTLGGNQPQHF
TRBD2	TRBV19	TRBJ2-7	NA	TGTGCCACCCAGGGAATAGGGGACTACGATCAGTACTTC	CATQGIGDYDQYF
NA	TRBV7-9	TRBJ1-1	many	TGTGCCAGCAGCCGTCTAGGGATTCACCCTGAAGCTTTCTTT	CASSRLGIHPEAFF
TRBD2	TRBV10-3	TRBJ2-2	few	TGTGCCACCCTGGGACTAGCGGAGACCGGGGAGCTGTTTTTT	CATLGLAETGELFF
NA	TRBV27	TRBJ2-4	NA	TGTGCCAGCAGCACCGGTAGCGCCCAAAACATTCAGTACTTC	CASSTGSAQNIQYF
NA	TRBV7-9	TRBJ1-2	many	TGTGCCAGCAGCTTAGAGGTTGGCGGCTACACCTTC	CASSLEVGGYTF
NA	TRBV11-3	TRBJ2-2	NA	TGTGCCAGCAGCCAAAGGGGAAAGGGCGGAGAGCTGTTTTTT	CASSQRGKGGELFF
NA	TRBV7-3	TRBJ1-2	many	TGTGCCAGCAGCGAAACAGGGCTTGAAGATGGCTACACCTTC	CASSETGLEDGYTF
NA	TRBV6-2/TRBV6-3	TRBJ1-2	many	TGTGCCAGCAGCCCCGACACCTATGGCTACACCTTC	CASSPDTYGYTF
TRBD2	TRBV29-1	TRBJ2-5	many	TGCAGCGCTTCATTAGCGGGAGGGACGGAGACCCAGTACTTC	CSASLAGGTETQYF
NA	TRBV11-2	TRBJ2-7	NA	TGTGCCAGCAGCTTAGATTTCAGGGGGGCAGGCGAGCAGTACTTC	CASSLDFRGAGEQYF
TRBD1	TRBV4-3	TRBJ1-1	many	TGCGCCAGCAGCCAAGTTTGGGAGACAGGGCCCCTCTCTGAAGCTTTCTTT	CASSQVWETGPLSEAFF
NA	TRBV6-1	TRBJ2-7	NA	TGTGCCAGCAGTGAACAGAGGTGGGGCATCTACGAGCAGTACTTC	CASSEQRWGIYEQYF
NA	TRBV28	TRBJ1-5	few	TGTGCCAGCAGATCAAAGTATAGCAATCAGCCCCAGCATTTT	CASRSKYSNQPQHF
TRBD1	TRBV12-3/TRBV12-4	TRBJ1-2	many	TGTGCCAGCAGCACTCGGGACAGGGTCTATGGCTACACCTTC	CASSTRDRVYGYTF